The entry below gives a single T cell receptor beta chain sequence along with its context. The data were taken from a study of blood T cell repertoires in COVID-19. At the level of the study: The samples span acute and convalescent COVID-19 from the United States, Italy and Spain. From T cells, B-cell-depleted T cells, or PBMCs came the material, which was cDNA or gDNA.

In the original workflow: It was from reference gene primer amplification that nucleated cell counts were estimated. The table came from immunoSEQ multiplex PCR; TCRdb's copy has only in-frame clones and leaves some out. For V, J and clone size, that table is used; D and trimming come from the DNA. Counted here are under 150,000 clones, approximately 80% occurring once; the ten biggest clones make up 5.5% to 7%. The sequenced material came from peripheral blood. The sequence was collected from a human donor in a cohort sampled during active COVID-19.

CDR3 region: CASSRQGTDTQYF. The CDR3 bases are TGTGCCAGCTCACGACAGGGTACAGATACGCAGTATTTT. The rearrangement links TRBV18 to TRBJ2-3, with 7 bases matching TRBD1. Germline loops: CDR1 KGHSH, CDR2 LQKENI. V shed 4 bases, J shed 3 bases, and the junction held 1 base outside the gene matches. The CDR3 is made up of 13 amino acids.